This TCR beta chain was documented in a study of OX40 agonist ivuxolimab in advanced cancers. Study conclusions and caveats: On average, CD8+ T cells had more expanded clones than CD4+.

Patients with a history of autoimmune disease or on systemic immunosuppression were excluded. The repertoire was sequenced with immunoSEQ multiplex PCR; TCRdb's copy has only in-frame clones and lacks some. The table includes 70,000 or so clones, around 90% detected once. CDR3 length: 11 amino acids. In germline, CDR1 is PRHDT, CDR2 FYEKMQ (reference sequence). With 3 bases removed from V and 7 bases from J, the gap between germline ends came to 3 bases. As regards this clone: Its specificity is not known.

The material was CD4+ or CD8+ T cells sorted from blood, obtained in a trial of the OX40 agonist ivuxolimab. The chain has TRBV13 and TRBJ2-2; D uncertain. The receptor comes from an adult with an advanced solid tumor such as melanoma, head and neck, liver or kidney cancer. The CDR3 reads CASSFDGELFF. DNA of the CDR3: TGTGCCAGCAGCTTTGACGGGGAGCTGTTTTTT.